A single sample gave rise to the 15 T cell receptor beta chains below, sequenced in a study of CD8 T cells in ankylosing spondylitis. Study results and limitations: Several highly homologous variants made up a TCR beta motif that seemed to typify ankylosing spondylitis blood.

One entry per CDR3 protein, called by TCRdb with MiXCR from the 5' RACE reads. This sample yields some 220,000 distinct CDR3 sequences, of which just under 7.5% are seen a single time; 14% belongs to the top ten. Antigen specificity for these receptors is unknown. The sample consisted of blood, either unsorted or a sorted T cell fraction (not recorded which). The receptors were gathered from a male donor with ankylosing spondylitis.

This clonotype came up many times. The chain recombines TRBV7-9 with TRBJ1-5; D not certain. Trimming shortened V by 3 bases and J by 4 bases, and 4 bases separated the two germline ends. There are 12 residues in the CDR3. CDR1 SEHNR and CDR2 FQNEAQ come from the germline V gene (reference sequence). Here the CDR3 reads CASSFANQPQHF. The CDR3 bases are TGTGCCAGCAGCTTTGCTAATCAGCCCCAGCATTTT.

Many counts were recorded for this clonotype. The chain employs TRBV28 and TRBJ2-7, with TRBD2 matching over 8 bases. This CDR3 region has 12 residues. The germline V gene has CDR1 MDHEN and CDR2 SYDVKM. Losses at the gene ends were 6 bases for V and 4 bases for J; bases not matched to a gene: 2. The CDR3 is CASRVAGYEQYF. Here the CDR3 DNA reads TGTGCCAGCAGAGTAGCGGGATACGAGCAGTACTTC.

This clonotype was counted many times. This sequence joins TRBV6-1 and TRBJ1-1, with TRBD1 identical over 7 bases. V lost 5 bases and J lost 1; bases outside the gene matches: 10. The CDR3 totals 16 residues. Germline assignment: CDR1 MNHNS and CDR2 SASEGT. This chain's CDR3 is CASSRTPEGANTEAFF. CDR3 DNA sequence: TGTGCCAGCAGTAGAACCCCTGAGGGGGCGAACACTGAAGCTTTCTTT.

There are many counts of this clonotype. This sequence joins TRBV9 and TRBJ1-2; D is unclear. CDR1 and CDR2 from the germline V gene are SGDLS and YYNGEE. This CDR3 has 14 residues. Trimming took off 3 bases at V and 4 bases at J, with 13 bases between the two ends. The CDR3 loop reads CASSARTPSYGYTF. The DNA of the CDR3 is TGTGCCAGCAGCGCACGTACCCCTTCCTATGGCTACACCTTC. The complete variable domain, with remaining parts taken from reference TRBV9 and TRBJ1-2, reads DSGVTQTPKHLITATGQRVTLRCSPRSGDLSVYWYQQSLDQGLQFLIQYYNGEERAKGNILERFSAQQFPDLHSELNLSSLELGDSALYFCASSARTPSYGYTFGSGTRLTVV.

Comments on this clonotype: A much more abundant neighbour one base away suggests this may be a read error. The chain uses TRBV9 and TRBJ1-1; a possible D gene is TRBD1 (5 bases). In germline, CDR1 is SGDLS, CDR2 YYNGEE. This CDR3 is built from 16 residues. This chain's CDR3 is CASGVAGGSMNTEAFF. The CDR3, as DNA: TGTGCCAGCGGCGTAGCGGGGGGATCCATGAACACTGAAGCTTTCTTT.

V usage is TRBV9 and J usage is TRBJ1-2; possible D gene TRBD1, 5 bases. Per germline, CDR1 SGDLS and CDR2 YYNGEE. The CDR3 sequence is 15 residues long. Trimming took 0 bases from V and 4 from J, leaving 13 bases between them. The CDR3 here is CASSVDHRILYGYTF. Here the CDR3 DNA reads TGTGCCAGCAGCGTAGATCACAGGATCCTCTATGGCTACACCTTC.

This clonotype was recorded a few times. The V call is TRBV4-2, the J call TRBJ1-6, with 8 bases fitting TRBD1. J lost 6 bases, V lost 5 bases, and 3 bases had no gene match. CDR1 is LGHNA, CDR2 YNFKEQ, per germline. This CDR3 contains 14 residues. CDR3 amino acids: CASSADRGNSPLHF. The DNA for the CDR3 is TGTGCCAGCAGCGCAGACAGGGGTAATTCACCCCTCCACTTT.

This clonotype was detected a few times. This sequence joins TRBV7-8 and TRBJ2-2; TRBD1 matches 7 bases. This CDR3 comprises 16 residues. V lost 3 bases, J lost 6 bases, and 10 bases stayed unmatched. CDR1 and CDR2 (germline): SGHVS, FQNEAQ. CDR3 DNA: TGTGCCAGCAGCTTTTTAGGGGGCGCGTATGCCGGGGAGCTGTTTTTT. Its protein is CASSFLGGAYAGELFF.

This clonotype appeared many times. This may come from a read error, since a much larger clone is one base off. The V call is TRBV7-9, the J call TRBJ1-1, with D hard to call. This CDR3 comprises 11 residues. The V gene lost 2 bases and the J gene lost 4 bases, with 2 bases spanning the gap. The germline V gene has CDR1 SEHNR and CDR2 FQNEAQ (reference sequence). CDR3 in amino acids: CASSLSTEAFF. CDR3 nucleotide sequence: TGTGCCAGCAGCTTAAGCACTGAAGCTTTCTTT. The full variable domain, completed using reference TRBV7-9 and TRBJ1-1, is DTGVSQNPRHKITKRGQNVTFRCDPISEHNRLYWYRQTLGQGPEFLTYFQNEAQLEKSRLLSDRFSAERPKGSFSTLEIQRTEQGDSAMYLCASSLSTEAFFGQGTRLTVV.

Many counts were recorded for this clonotype. The chain combines TRBV4-2 with TRBJ2-2; possibly TRBD2 for D (6 bases). CDR3 length: 18 amino acids. V was shortened by 1 base and J by 7 bases, with 22 bases between the two germline ends. CDR1 is LGHNA and CDR2 is YNFKEQ in the germline V gene. CDR3 loop: CASSQGEGGLSSVGELFF. CDR3 DNA: TGTGCCAGCAGCCAAGGTGAAGGAGGACTATCCTCGGTCGGGGAGCTGTTTTTT.

This chain connects TRBV29-1 to TRBJ1-2; D not certain. Germline CDR1 is SQVTM and CDR2 is ANQGSEA. The CDR3 is 13 amino acids. Deletions cut 1 base from V and 6 bases from J, with 12 bases between. The CDR3, as DNA: TGCAGCGTTGAAGGGATGGGTTCGAATGGCTACACCTTC. Protein: CSVEGMGSNGYTF. The entire variable domain, with the rest obtained from reference TRBV29-1 and TRBJ1-2, is as follows: SAVISQKPSRDICQRGTSLTIQCQVDSQVTMMFWYRQQPGQSLTLIATANQGSEATYESGFVIDKFPISRPNLTFSTLTVSNMSPEDSSIYLCSVEGMGSNGYTFGSGTRLTVV.

The sample holds many counts of this clonotype. V is TRBV28 and J is TRBJ2-3; maybe TRBD2 (5 bases). The germline V and J ends were trimmed by 2 bases and 0 bases, with 12 bases remaining between them. The CDR3 is made up of 16 amino acids. Germline V gene lookup returns CDR1 MDHEN and CDR2 SYDVKM. The CDR3 nucleotides are TGTGCCAGCAGTTTAAGTCGCGGAGGAAGCACAGATACGCAGTATTTT. It yields the protein CASSLSRGGSTDTQYF.

In its sample, this clonotype was seen a few times. This sequence joins TRBV10-3 and TRBJ1-6; maybe TRBD1 (5 bases). Trimming cost V 8 bases and J 6 bases, with 14 bases left between them. The CDR3 is 14 amino acids. In germline, CDR1 is ENHRY, CDR2 SYGVKD. This CDR3 is CAIRTGEINSPLHF. In DNA, the CDR3 is TGTGCCATCCGAACAGGAGAAATTAATTCACCCCTCCACTTT.

The V and J genes are TRBV9 and TRBJ2-2, with D possibly TRBD1 on 6 matching bases. Per the germline V gene, CDR1 is SGDLS and CDR2 is YYNGEE. The CDR3 has 20 residues. The V gene lost 1 base and the J gene lost 0 bases, with 22 bases spanning the gap. CDR3 coding DNA: TGTGCCAGCAGCGTATGGGCAGGGGCGGCCCCCCGCGCGAACACCGGGGAGCTGTTTTTT. It specifies CASSVWAGAAPRANTGELFF.

This clonotype appeared many times. This sequence joins TRBV7-2 and TRBJ2-7; 9 nucleotides agree with TRBD1. There are 16 residues in the CDR3. The germline V gene encodes CDR1 SGHTA and CDR2 FQGNSA. V lost 1 base and J lost 3; bases outside the gene matches: 7. The CDR3 reads CASSLDHRGLDYEQYF. The DNA of the CDR3 is TGTGCCAGCAGCTTAGATCACAGGGGGCTTGACTACGAGCAGTACTTC.